This T cell receptor (beta chain) was profiled in a study of quantifying T cell responses using KT2 cells. In the study overall: Reverse transcription used primers in the TCR alpha and beta constant regions. Findings and limits, study-wide: Even the lowest spike-in, about one KT2 cell per 100,000 PBMC, yielded detectable KT2 sequences. Very high KT2 spike-in numbers caused saturation in KT2 sequence detection.

Unfractionated PBMC were spiked with known numbers of KT2 clone cells. This clonotype was counted many times. Its antigen remains unidentified. The CDR3 is made up of 14 amino acids. Germline CDR1 is SGHRS and CDR2 is YFSETQ. V gave up 0 bases and J gave up 4 bases, with 5 bases separating them. An oligo carrying a UMI was ligated to the cDNA 3' end. An equimolar mix of RC1.1 and RC1.2 primed the beta chain across TRBC1 and TRBC2. MiXCR, applied by TCRdb to the UMI-ligation and nested PCR reads, yields one record per CDR3 protein. Here the sample spans 50,000 to 70,000 distinct CDR3 sequences, 9% to 15% being singletons.

The sample was PBMCs spiked with cells of the T cell clone KT2. The J gene is TRBJ1-6, the V gene TRBV5-1; D call uncertain. The sequence came from a human donor. CDR3 region: CASSLGRYNSPLHF. The CDR3 bases are TGCGCCAGCAGCTTGGGCAGATATAATTCACCCCTCCACTTT.